The 3 T cell receptor beta chains given below trace back to one sample, sequenced in a study of CD8+ T cells in alopecia areata. RNA was isolated and reverse transcribed to cDNA, the sequencing template. The table came from immunoSEQ multiplex PCR; TCRdb's copy has only in-frame clones and leaves some out. The data contain over 150,000 clones, around three fifths of them seen just once; the ten biggest clones take up 13% to 15%. As to treatment: oral pan-JAK inhibitor, 5-10 mg twice daily. The sample was CD4+ T cells sorted from blood, taken at week 24, from a patient treated with tofacitinib. Receptors were obtained from a human donor with alopecia areata.

A single count supports this clone. The CDR3 spells CASSSLGSTGELFF. The CDR3 DNA follows: TGTGCCAGCAGTTCACTTGGGTCAACCGGGGAGCTGTTTTTT. The chain links TRBV2 to TRBJ2-2; D gene uncertain. The CDR3 loop spans 14 amino acids. Germline assignment: CDR1 SNHLY and CDR2 FYNNEI. V gave up 5 bases and J gave up 5 bases, with 12 bases separating them.

The V gene is TRBV23-1, the J gene TRBJ1-6; D remains ambiguous. TRBV23-1 belongs to the ORF category, with a function that is uncertain. This CDR3 has 14 amino acids. Trimming took off 0 bases at V and 5 bases at J, with 5 bases between the two ends. CDR3 nucleotides: TGCGCCAGCAGTCAATCGACCCATAATTCACCCCTCCACTTT. Translating it yields CASSQSTHNSPLHF.

This clone was detected a few times. This sample also contains other DNA sequences that code for the same CDR3. The rearrangement links TRBV20-1 to TRBJ2-5, with D possibly matching TRBD1 (6 bases). Germline V lookup: CDR1 DFQATT, CDR2 SNEGSKA (reference sequence). The CDR3 covers 11 residues. Trimming took off 6 bases at V and 5 bases at J, with 10 bases between the two ends. The CDR3: CSAGRGETQYF. CDR3 in DNA: TGCAGTGCGGGAAGGGGGGAGACCCAGTACTTC.